The clone carrying this T cell receptor beta chain has a count of ten or more. The entry originates in a study of T-cell memory formation after mild COVID-19. Via MiXCR, TCRdb re-called the 5' RACE reads, giving one row per CDR3 protein. The data hold a few hundred thousand distinct CDR3 sequences, with more than 20% observed a single time. Germline V CDR1 and CDR2: MNHEY, SVGEGT. V shed 7 bases, J shed 7 bases, and the junction held 5 bases outside the gene matches. This CDR3 has 13 residues. Sequenced input: PBMCs or a T cell subset sorted from them (not recorded which). The TCR was taken from a man aged 18 to 30 who had mild COVID-19 (a few samples of this study predate the infection). Cell type and time point are not known. The rearrangement uses TRBV6-2 or TRBV6-3 and TRBJ2-2; 8 bases fit TRBD2. CDR3 region: CASKQRGNGELFF. CDR3 bases: TGTGCCAGCAAACAGCGGGGGAACGGGGAGCTGTTTTTT.